Presented here are 14 T cell receptor beta chains from one specimen sequenced in a study of blood T cell repertoires in COVID-19. Assay: immunoSEQ multiplex PCR; the TCRdb copy retains only in-frame clones and omits some. The top ten clones hold 13% of a sample with approximately 150,000 clones, approximately 83% of them seen once. Sequenced input: peripheral blood. All receptors derive from an older man who had recovered from COVID-19.

Only one count was recorded for this clone. The chain recombines TRBV27 with TRBJ2-1; 7 bases line up with TRBD1. This CDR3 is 15 amino acids long. With V trimmed by 3 bases and J by 0 bases, 2 bases remained unmatched. Germline values: CDR1 MNHEY, CDR2 SMNVEV (reference sequence). The CDR3, as DNA: TGTGCCAGCAGTTTGACAGGGAGCTCCTACAATGAGCAGTTCTTC. Translation: CASSLTGSSYNEQFF.

The genes are TRBV7-9 and TRBJ1-4; no clear D. The germline V gene encodes CDR1 SEHNR and CDR2 FQNEAQ (reference sequence). V was trimmed by 4 bases and J by 7 bases, leaving 16 bases between them. The CDR3 is made up of 15 amino acids. CDR3 sequence reads: CASSSPSGIGEKLFF. The CDR3, as DNA: TGTGCCAGCAGCTCACCGAGCGGGATTGGTGAAAAACTGTTTTTT.

The chain carries TRBV5-1 and TRBJ2-7; TRBD1 matches 8 bases. The germline V gene has CDR1 SGHRS and CDR2 YFSETQ. This CDR3 comprises 14 residues. V trimming: 7 bases; J trimming: 5 bases; junction bases outside the gene matches: 11. CDR3 sequence (DNA): TGCGCCAGCGACAGGCTCGGACAGGGCCACGAGCAGTACTTC. It yields the protein CASDRLGQGHEQYF.

The chain joins TRBV28 to TRBJ2-1; 8 positions match TRBD1. This CDR3 contains 15 residues. In germline, CDR1 is MDHEN, CDR2 SYDVKM. With V trimmed by 2 bases and J by 7 bases, 7 bases remained unmatched. The CDR3 coding sequence is TGTGCCAGCAGTTTAAAGGCAGGGGGCTATAATGAGCAGTTCTTC. Amino acids: CASSLKAGGYNEQFF.

The chain couples TRBV5-4 to TRBJ1-2, with D unclear. Germline V lookup: CDR1 SGHNT, CDR2 YYREEE (reference sequence). This CDR3 is built from 15 residues. With 6 bases removed from V and 1 base from J, the gap between germline ends came to 16 bases. The CDR3 here is CASNPGGHNNYGYTF. The CDR3 coding sequence is TGTGCCAGCAACCCCGGAGGTCATAATAACTATGGCTACACCTTC.

This chain uses TRBV18 with TRBJ1-2; TRBD1 matches 10 bases. CDR3 length equals 15 residues. From germline, CDR1 is KGHSH and CDR2 LQKENI. V lost 2 bases to trimming and J lost 5 bases; unmatched junction nucleotides: 5. CDR3 coding DNA: TGTGCCAGCTCACCAGAGACAGGGGGCGAGTATGGCTACACCTTC. Residues: CASSPETGGEYGYTF.

The chain carries TRBV5-1 and TRBJ1-2; the D gene is possibly TRBD1 (6 bases). Trimming shortened V by 2 bases and J by 2 bases, and 19 bases separated the two germline ends. CDR3 length: 17 amino acids. Germline CDR1 and CDR2: SGHRS and YFSETQ. The CDR3 sequence: CASSLLDPRTDNYGYTF. The CDR3 nucleotides are TGCGCCAGCAGCTTACTAGATCCCCGGACAGACAACTATGGCTACACCTTC.

The CDR3 protein is CASSKAENRGYEQYF. The CDR3 nucleotides read TGTGCCAGCAGCAAAGCAGAGAACAGGGGTTACGAGCAGTACTTC. This chain links TRBV21-1 with TRBJ2-7; the table's D gene call, TRBD1, was not cross checked with the DNA. TRBV21-1 is marked as a pseudogene. The CDR3 loop spans 15 amino acids.

V and J are TRBV7-2 and TRBJ1-5, with D perhaps TRBD1 (6 bases). The germline V gene has CDR1 SGHTA and CDR2 FQGNSA. V lost 2 bases and J 5 bases, leaving 10 bases between the germline ends. The length of the CDR3 is 14 residues. This CDR3 is CASSLWSGDQPQHF. CDR3 coding DNA: TGTGCCAGCAGCTTATGGTCAGGGGATCAGCCCCAGCATTTT.

The chain is built from TRBV27 and TRBJ2-1, with unresolved D. CDR3 size: 16 residues. V was clipped by 5 bases and J by 0 bases, with 14 bases between them. Germline loops: CDR1 MNHEY, CDR2 SMNVEV (reference sequence). CDR3 in amino acids: CASSPSQRSSYNEQFF. The CDR3 bases are TGTGCCAGCAGTCCATCCCAGAGGAGCTCCTACAATGAGCAGTTCTTC.

The rearrangement links TRBV5-6 to TRBJ2-3, with 8 bases aligning to TRBD1. In germline, CDR1 is SGHDT, CDR2 YYEEEE. This CDR3 is 15 amino acids long. The junction had 11 bases not matched to a gene; V was cut back by 5 bases and J by 6 bases. The CDR3 nucleotides are TGTGCCAGCAGGGGACAGGCAATTAACATGGATACGCAGTATTTT. This gives the protein CASRGQAINMDTQYF.

The J gene is TRBJ2-3, the V gene TRBV5-4; D is perhaps TRBD1 (6 bases). The ends were cut back, 4 bases at V and 5 bases at J, with 23 bases in the middle. The CDR3 consists of 17 residues. Per the germline V gene, CDR1 is SGHNT and CDR2 is YYREEE (reference sequence). The CDR3 bases are TGTGCCAGCAGCCTGACAGGATTAGGGGGACGTAGAGATACGCAGTATTTT. Protein product: CASSLTGLGGRRDTQYF. The entire variable domain, with the rest obtained from reference TRBV5-4 and TRBJ2-3, is as follows: ETGVTQSPTHLIKTRGQQVTLRCSSQSGHNTVSWYQQALGQGPQFIFQYYREEENGRGNFPPRFSGLQFPNYSSELNVNALELDDSALYLCASSLTGLGGRRDTQYFGPGTRLTVL.

The V gene is TRBV24-1, the J gene TRBJ1-5; weak D call: TRBD1 (6 bases). V was shortened by 7 bases and J by 9 bases, with 21 bases between the two germline ends. This CDR3 comprises 15 residues. Germline CDR1 is KGHDR and CDR2 is SFDVKD. CDR3 in DNA: TGTGCCACCAGCCCGGGGGGACATAGCCTCGGGCCCCAGCATTTT. Protein sequence: CATSPGGHSLGPQHF.

The CDR3: CATSREGTGTGFADTQYF. The CDR3 DNA reads as TGTGCCACCAGCAGAGAAGGCACCGGGACAGGGTTCGCAGATACGCAGTATTTT. The chain recombines TRBV15 with TRBJ2-3; TRBD1 matches 9 bases. Germline CDR1 reads LNHNV; CDR2 reads YYDKDF (reference sequence). This CDR3 has 18 residues. Trimming at V came to 0 bases and at J to 4 bases, leaving 11 bases not matched to a gene.